These T cell receptor beta chains were read from a single sample in a study of blood T cell repertoires in COVID-19. Sequenced by immunoSEQ multiplex PCR; TCRdb stores in-frame clones only, minus some. Here the sample spans 210,000 or so clones, 80% to 90% being singletons. Sequencing was performed on peripheral blood. All receptors come from a woman in her sixties or seventies with active or convalescent COVID-19. Both conserved end residues are part of each CDR3. D genes are given only for firm matches. Size is omitted from some rows. Given values are once, few, many or a class for expanded clones.

size: .
V: TRBV28
J: TRBJ1-1
D: TRBD1
CDR3: CASSSYRGTEAFF
DNA: TGTGCCAGCAGTTCTTACAGGGGAACTGAAGCTTTCTTT

size: .
V: TRBV6-6
J: TRBJ2-2
D: TRBD2
CDR3: CASSQSAGLAGVVHTGELFF
DNA: TGTGCCAGCAGCCAATCCGCGGGACTAGCGGGAGTGGTTCACACCGGGGAGCTGTTTTTT

size: .
V: TRBV24-1
J: TRBJ2-5
D: TRBD2
CDR3: CATDTGGRGETQYF
DNA: TGTGCCACCGACACGGGAGGGAGGGGAGAGACCCAGTACTTC

size: .
V: TRBV2
J: TRBJ2-3
D: TRBD2
CDR3: CASSGGTSGNTDTQYF
DNA: TGTGCCAGCAGTGGGGGTACTAGCGGAAACACAGATACGCAGTATTTT

size: .
V: TRBV11-2
J: TRBJ2-7
D: TRBD2
CDR3: CASFGKLADSYEQYF
DNA: TGTGCCAGCTTCGGAAAACTAGCGGACTCCTACGAGCAGTACTTC

size: .
V: TRBV6-5
J: TRBJ1-3
D: .
CDR3: CASSPGGASGNTIYF
DNA: TGTGCCAGCAGCCCCGGGGGAGCCTCTGGAAACACCATATATTTT

size: once
V: TRBV27
J: TRBJ2-3
D: TRBD2
CDR3: CASSWLAGGSTDTQYF
DNA: TGTGCCAGCAGTTGGCTAGCGGGAGGTTCCACAGATACGCAGTATTTT

size: .
V: TRBV4-1
J: TRBJ2-1
D: TRBD2
CDR3: CASSQAPGLDQQFF
DNA: TGCGCCAGCAGCCAAGCTCCGGGACTAGATCAGCAGTTCTTC

size: .
V: TRBV6-2/TRBV6-3
J: TRBJ2-2
D: .
CDR3: CASSWRAGNTGELFF
DNA: TGTGCCAGCAGTTGGAGGGCCGGGAACACCGGGGAGCTGTTTTTT

size: .
V: TRBV5-6
J: TRBJ2-1
D: .
CDR3: CASLAEPGNNEQFF
DNA: TGTGCCAGTTTAGCGGAACCCGGGAACAATGAGCAGTTCTTC

size: .
V: TRBV29-1
J: TRBJ1-1
D: .
CDR3: CSVEVAQGDTEAFF
DNA: TGCAGCGTTGAAGTGGCACAGGGAGACACTGAAGCTTTCTTT

size: .
V: TRBV9
J: TRBJ2-3
D: .
CDR3: CASSAEITDTQYF
DNA: TGTGCCAGCAGCGCCGAGATCACAGATACGCAGTATTTT

size: once
V: TRBV6-6
J: TRBJ2-2
D: .
CDR3: CASSYLSGTSGVLFF
DNA: TGTGCCAGCAGTTACCTCAGCGGCACTAGTGGGGTGCTGTTTTTT

size: .
V: TRBV7-2
J: TRBJ2-7
D: .
CDR3: CASSFYRTATYEQYF
DNA: TGTGCCAGCAGCTTCTACAGGACAGCGACCTACGAGCAGTACTTC

size: once
V: TRBV7-9
J: TRBJ2-1
D: .
CDR3: CASSPELGGGSYNEQFF
DNA: TGTGCCAGCAGCCCCGAGCTCGGGGGTGGCTCCTACAATGAGCAGTTCTTC

size: .
V: TRBV19
J: TRBJ2-2
D: .
CDR3: CASSPQGLNTGELFF
DNA: TGTGCCAGTAGTCCTCAGGGGCTTAACACCGGGGAGCTGTTTTTT

size: .
V: TRBV5-4
J: TRBJ2-1
D: TRBD2
CDR3: CAAGVIYNEQFF
DNA: TGTGCCGCGGGGGTCATCTACAATGAGCAGTTCTTC

size: .
V: TRBV28
J: TRBJ1-1
D: .
CDR3: CASRRVPGSTEAFF
DNA: TGTGCCAGCAGGAGGGTGCCTGGGAGCACTGAAGCTTTCTTT

size: .
V: TRBV6-5
J: TRBJ2-7
D: TRBD2
CDR3: CASSSLAGANYEQYF
DNA: TGTGCCAGCAGTTCCCTCGCGGGAGCGAACTACGAGCAGTACTTC

size: .
V: TRBV28
J: TRBJ2-2
D: TRBD1
CDR3: CASSTGGAGTGELFF
DNA: TGTGCCAGCAGCACAGGGGGCGCGGGGACCGGGGAGCTGTTTTTT

size: once
V: TRBV15
J: TRBJ2-7
D: TRBD2
CDR3: CATSRDPGRAGEQYF
DNA: TGTGCCACCAGCAGAGACCCCGGGAGGGCCGGCGAGCAGTACTTC

size: few
V: TRBV7-9
J: TRBJ1-3
D: .
CDR3: CASSSYSGNTIYF
DNA: TGTGCCAGCAGCTCCTACTCTGGAAACACCATATATTTT

size: .
V: TRBV4-1
J: TRBJ2-3
D: .
CDR3: CASSQVSGNTDTQYF
DNA: TGCGCCAGCAGCCAAGTGTCAGGAAACACAGATACGCAGTATTTT

size: .
V: TRBV28
J: TRBJ1-1
D: .
CDR3: CASSRGLNTEAFF
DNA: TGTGCCAGCAGCCGGGGTTTGAACACTGAAGCTTTCTTT

size: .
V: TRBV11-3
J: TRBJ2-1
D: TRBD2
CDR3: CASSLVLAGLQEQFF
DNA: TGTGCCAGCAGCTTGGTACTAGCGGGTCTCCAGGAGCAGTTCTTC

size: .
V: TRBV18
J: TRBJ1-1
D: .
CDR3: CASSPPRPPGGIHMNTEAFF
DNA: TGTGCCAGCTCACCTCCCCGCCCCCCCGGCGGAATACATATGAACACTGAAGCTTTCTTT

size: .
V: TRBV19
J: TRBJ2-3
D: TRBD2
CDR3: CASRSSGGRADTQYF
DNA: TGTGCCAGTAGATCATCGGGAGGGCGGGCAGATACGCAGTATTTT

size: .
V: TRBV7-2
J: TRBJ2-5
D: TRBD2
CDR3: CASSLALAGVETQYF
DNA: TGTGCCAGCAGCTTAGCGCTTGCGGGAGTAGAGACCCAGTACTTC

size: .
V: TRBV4-1
J: TRBJ2-5
D: TRBD1
CDR3: CASSQDPPGQSETQYF
DNA: TGCGCCAGCAGCCAAGACCCCCCGGGACAGTCAGAGACCCAGTACTTC

size: .
V: TRBV9
J: TRBJ2-5
D: TRBD2
CDR3: CASSVGAVAGGQETQYF
DNA: TGTGCCAGCAGCGTAGGAGCAGTAGCGGGAGGGCAAGAGACCCAGTACTTC

size: few
V: TRBV6-5
J: TRBJ1-5
D: .
CDR3: CASRMQGNSNQPQHF
DNA: TGTGCCAGCCGTATGCAGGGAAATAGCAATCAGCCCCAGCATTTT

size: .
V: TRBV9
J: TRBJ1-1
D: .
CDR3: CASSADRWTEAFF
DNA: TGTGCCAGCAGCGCCGACAGATGGACTGAAGCTTTCTTT

size: .
V: TRBV6-5
J: TRBJ2-2
D: TRBD1
CDR3: CASTRTGGVGELFF
DNA: TGTGCCAGCACCAGGACAGGGGGTGTCGGGGAGCTGTTTTTT

size: .
V: TRBV19
J: TRBJ2-1
D: TRBD1
CDR3: CASSNGQGLGENEQFF
DNA: TGTGCCAGTAGTAACGGACAGGGGTTGGGAGAAAATGAGCAGTTCTTC

size: .
V: TRBV19
J: TRBJ2-5
D: .
CDR3: CASCGGAGETQYF
DNA: TGTGCATCTTGTGGGGGGGCAGGGGAGACCCAGTACTTC

size: .
V: TRBV7-7
J: TRBJ2-3
D: .
CDR3: CASSPGESQFDTQYF
DNA: TGTGCCAGCAGTCCAGGGGAATCGCAATTCGATACGCAGTATTTT

size: .
V: TRBV5-6
J: TRBJ1-2
D: .
CDR3: CASSLAPLREYKGYTF
DNA: TGTGCCAGCAGCTTGGCTCCCCTCAGGGAATACAAAGGCTACACCTTC

size: .
V: TRBV5-5
J: TRBJ1-1
D: .
CDR3: CASSLFREDTEAFF
DNA: TGTGCCAGCAGCTTGTTCCGGGAAGACACTGAAGCTTTCTTT

size: .
V: TRBV7-2
J: TRBJ2-1
D: TRBD2
CDR3: CASSLEGTITYNEQFF
DNA: TGTGCCAGCAGCTTAGAGGGGACTATCACTTACAATGAGCAGTTCTTC

size: once
V: TRBV5-8
J: TRBJ2-1
D: TRBD1
CDR3: CASSSGQGSSYNEQFF
DNA: TGTGCCAGCAGCTCGGGACAGGGAAGCTCCTACAATGAGCAGTTCTTC

size: .
V: TRBV5-1
J: TRBJ1-1
D: .
CDR3: CASSLGGGNTEAFF
DNA: TGCGCCAGCAGCTTGGGAGGGGGGAACACTGAAGCTTTCTTT

size: .
V: TRBV3-1/TRBV3-2
J: TRBJ2-5
D: .
CDR3: CASSQGIGIETQYF
DNA: TGTGCCAGCAGCCAAGGGATCGGGATCGAGACCCAGTACTTC

size: .
V: TRBV14
J: TRBJ1-1
D: TRBD1
CDR3: CATSRDRGTMNTEAFF
DNA: TGTGCCACCTCTCGGGACAGGGGCACTATGAACACTGAAGCTTTCTTT